The 23 T cell receptor beta chains below were found in one sample sequenced in a study of T-cell reconstitution after alpha-beta-depleted transplantation in children. Preparation of the TCRbeta library used unique molecular identifiers. TCRdb processed the PCR reads anew with MiXCR; each CDR3 protein has one entry. Among about 58,000 distinct CDR3 sequences, 35% to 55% were seen once, and the ten largest hold 95% to 98%. This specimen consisted of PBMCs, mostly from graft donor cells, obtained 360 days after TCRalphabeta/CD19-depleted stem cell transplant. The source of these receptors is a male patient aged 5 to 17 who had a stem cell transplant for acute lymphoblastic leukemia, so the T cells may come from the graft donor.

CDR3 protein: CASSDLGDRVTDTQYF. CDR3 nucleotides: TGTGCCAGCAGCGACTTAGGGGACAGGGTAACAGATACGCAGTATTTT. This chain connects TRBV7-9 to TRBJ2-3; 9 nucleotides match TRBD1. Per the germline V gene, CDR1 is SEHNR and CDR2 is FQNEAQ (reference sequence). The V and J ends lost 5 bases and 3 bases, in that order; junction bases with no gene match: 9. The CDR3 covers 16 residues.

This chain connects TRBV9 to TRBJ1-2, with D perhaps TRBD1 (5 bases). Looked up from germline, CDR1 is SGDLS and CDR2 is YYNGEE. The CDR3 sequence is 14 residues long. Deletions cut 4 bases from V and 4 bases from J, with 14 bases between. The CDR3, as DNA: TGTGCCAGCAGCCCCCGACAGACCTCCTATGGCTACACCTTC. Protein product: CASSPRQTSYGYTF.

The chain has TRBV15 and TRBJ2-7, with TRBD1 matching over 7 bases. Trimming at V came to 3 bases and at J to 2 bases, leaving 10 bases not matched to a gene. The CDR3 extends over 16 amino acids. Germline V lookup: CDR1 LNHNV, CDR2 YYDKDF (reference sequence). CDR3 bases: TGTGCCACCAGCAGGCCCCTTGACAGGGCTGCCTACGAGCAGTACTTC. Protein sequence: CATSRPLDRAAYEQYF.

This clonotype was detected a few times. The chain joins TRBV28 to TRBJ2-6; D unresolved. This CDR3 region has 18 residues. V was pared by 2 bases and J by 2 bases, with 16 bases between. Germline loops: CDR1 MDHEN, CDR2 SYDVKM. CDR3 sequence: CASSLLSLGSTGANVLTF. CDR3 DNA sequence: TGTGCCAGCAGTTTACTATCCCTTGGATCAACTGGGGCCAACGTCCTGACTTTC.

The chain has TRBV12-3 or TRBV12-4 and TRBJ1-5; D gene uncertain. There are 14 residues in the CDR3. The germline V and J ends were trimmed by 4 bases and 3 bases, with 10 bases remaining between them. DNA of the CDR3: TGTGCCAGCAGTTACGGGAGTTCCAATCAGCCCCAGCATTTT. Translating gives CASSYGSSNQPQHF.

This chain joins TRBV12-3 or TRBV12-4 and TRBJ2-5; TRBD1 matches at 7 bases. The length of the CDR3 is 15 residues. V lost 4 bases to trimming and J lost 0 bases; unmatched junction nucleotides: 5. CDR3: CASSSSGTDQETQYF. In DNA form, the CDR3 reads TGTGCCAGCAGTTCCTCGGGGACAGACCAAGAGACCCAGTACTTC.

This clonotype occurred a few times. CDR3: CASSLVEGLAKNIQYF. CDR3 sequence (DNA): TGTGCCAGCAGTTTAGTGGAGGGTTTAGCCAAAAACATTCAGTACTTC. The chain uses TRBV28 and TRBJ2-4, with a tentative D call TRBD2 (6 bases). The germline V gene encodes CDR1 MDHEN and CDR2 SYDVKM. The CDR3 spans 16 residues. Trimming removed 2 bases from V and 0 bases from J, with 11 bases in between.

This clonotype has a handful of counts. The V call is TRBV5-1, the J call TRBJ2-7, with D hard to call. Germline CDR1 reads SGHRS; CDR2 reads YFSETQ. The CDR3 sequence is 13 residues long. V dropped 2 bases and J dropped 4 bases, with 10 bases sitting between them. The CDR3 nucleotides are TGCGCCAGCAGCTTTGGATACAGTTACGAGCAGTACTTC. Translated: CASSFGYSYEQYF.

The chain joins TRBV7-6 to TRBJ2-1; D uncertain. In germline, CDR1 is SGHVS, CDR2 FNYEAQ. Trimming took off 2 bases at V and 6 bases at J, with 14 bases between the two ends. This CDR3 is 15 amino acids long. CDR3 nucleotides: TGTGCCAGCAGCTTAAACTTCCTCGTAGGCAATGAGCAGTTCTTC. Amino acid sequence: CASSLNFLVGNEQFF. Based on the CDR3 plus reference TRBV7-6 and TRBJ2-1, the full variable domain is GAGVSQSPRYKVTKRGQDVALRCDPISGHVSLYWYRQALGQGPEFLTYFNYEAQQDKSGLPNDRFSAERPEGSISTLTIQRTEQRDSAMYRCASSLNFLVGNEQFFGPGTRLTVL.

J is TRBJ2-5 and V is TRBV5-1; TRBD2 agrees at 11 bases. CDR1 is SGHRS and CDR2 is YFSETQ in the germline V gene. With V trimmed by 4 bases and J by 5 bases, 4 bases remained unmatched. CDR3 length equals 14 residues. The CDR3: CASSGGLAVETQYF. The CDR3 DNA is TGCGCCAGCAGCGGGGGACTAGCGGTGGAGACCCAGTACTTC.

The rearrangement links TRBV12-3 or TRBV12-4 to TRBJ2-7; no definite D call. There are 11 residues in the CDR3. Trimming stripped 3 bases from V and 5 bases from J, with 5 bases between. This CDR3 reads CASSFGHEQYF. CDR3 bases: TGTGCCAGCAGTTTCGGGCACGAGCAGTACTTC.

The rearrangement links TRBV24-1 to TRBJ2-2; TRBD1 matches at 10 bases. Trimming took 1 base from V and 7 from J; bases not matched to a gene: 8. Looked up from germline, CDR1 is KGHDR and CDR2 is SFDVKD. CDR3 length: 17 amino acids. The chain's CDR3 is CATSDLPGTGDHGELFF. The CDR3 nucleotides read TGTGCCACCAGTGATTTACCCGGGACAGGGGACCACGGGGAGCTGTTTTTT.

The chain is built from TRBV5-1 and TRBJ1-5; 7 nucleotides line up with TRBD1. J gave up 5 bases and V 4 bases, and 9 bases lay outside the gene matches. The CDR3 spans 15 residues. Germline loops: CDR1 SGHRS, CDR2 YFSETQ. CDR3 sequence reads: CASSRSGGIDQPQHF. In nucleotides, the CDR3 is TGCGCCAGCAGCCGATCAGGGGGAATCGATCAGCCCCAGCATTTT.

This clonotype was counted a few times. The genes are TRBV19 and TRBJ2-7, with TRBD1 matching 9 bases. The CDR3 extends over 14 amino acids. Germline CDR1 is LNHDA and CDR2 is SQIVND (reference sequence). V was clipped by 8 bases and J by 5 bases; unmatched bases: 10. The CDR3 DNA is TGTGCCAGTGGAGGGGACAGGGAGATGAACGAGCAGTACTTC. Residues: CASGGDREMNEQYF.

This chain uses TRBV6-5 with TRBJ2-2; no clear D gene. Trimming left V 1 base short and J 2 bases short, with 2 bases between. This CDR3 is 13 amino acids long. Germline values: CDR1 MNHEY, CDR2 SVGAGI. Written as DNA, the CDR3 is TGTGCCAGCAGTTACTTCAACACCGGGGAGCTGTTTTTT. The encoded protein is CASSYFNTGELFF.

Only a few counts were recorded for this clonotype. This rearrangement joins TRBV29-1 to TRBJ1-2; D might be TRBD1 (5 bases). Trimming cost V 0 bases and J 3 bases, with 11 bases left between them. From germline, CDR1 is SQVTM and CDR2 ANQGSEA. The CDR3 covers 14 residues. This CDR3 is CSVEDRVDDYGYTF. DNA of the CDR3: TGCAGCGTTGAAGACAGGGTGGACGACTATGGCTACACCTTC.

The chain is built from TRBV2 and TRBJ1-3; D is ambiguous. CDR1 and CDR2 (germline): SNHLY, FYNNEI. The CDR3 loop spans 15 amino acids. V was cut by 5 bases and J by 2 bases, with 13 bases left in between. The DNA of the CDR3 is TGTGCCAGCAGTACGTCCACGGGCCCTGGAAACACCATATATTTT. Protein product: CASSTSTGPGNTIYF.

The chain is built from TRBV7-2 and TRBJ2-7; unclear D gene. Germline V CDR1 and CDR2: SGHTA, FQGNSA. V lost 5 bases and J 6 bases, leaving 11 bases between the germline ends. The CDR3 has 12 amino acids. Written as DNA, the CDR3 is TGTGCCAGCAGCACCCTCATTAGCGAGCAGTACTTC. Residues: CASSTLISEQYF.

The CDR3 spells CASSYSNEQFF. CDR3 DNA: TGTGCCAGCAGCTACAGCAATGAGCAGTTCTTC. J is TRBJ2-1 and V is TRBV13; D unresolved. The CDR3 runs to 11 residues. Trimming cost V 4 bases and J 6 bases, with 4 bases left between them. CDR1 and CDR2 from the germline V gene are PRHDT and FYEKMQ (reference sequence). Filled out from reference TRBV13 and TRBJ2-1, the complete variable domain reads AAGVIQSPRHLIKEKRETATLKCYPIPRHDTVYWYQQGPGQDPQFLISFYEKMQSDKGSIPDRFSAQQFSDYHSELNMSSLELGDSALYFCASSYSNEQFFGPGTRLTVL.

The chain is built from TRBV24-1 and TRBJ2-1; the D is unclear. CDR3 length: 11 residues. Trimming removed 4 bases at V and 8 bases at J, with 5 bases between. Germline V gives CDR1 KGHDR, CDR2 SFDVKD. The CDR3 bases are TGTGCCACCAGTGAGGGCTATGAGCAGTTCTTC. Translating gives CATSEGYEQFF.

The rearrangement links TRBV4-1 to TRBJ1-1; TRBD1 aligns across 9 bases. Looked up from germline, CDR1 is MGHRA and CDR2 is YSYEKL. V lost 0 bases and J lost 6; bases outside the gene matches: 11. The CDR3 is made up of 17 amino acids. CDR3 coding DNA: TGCGCCAGCAGCCAAGAATGGGACAGGGAAAGAAAAGCTGAAGCTTTCTTT. It translates to CASSQEWDRERKAEAFF.

The chain recombines TRBV20-1 with TRBJ1-2; D remains ambiguous. CDR1 and CDR2 from the germline V gene are DFQATT and SNEGSKA (reference sequence). V was pared by 2 bases and J by 4 bases, with 5 bases between. The length of the CDR3 is 11 residues. In DNA form, the CDR3 reads TGCAGTGCTAGACAGAGCTATGGCTACACCTTC. It is translated as CSARQSYGYTF.

CDR3 loop: CASSFPPGYEQFF. For the CDR3, the DNA is TGTGCCAGCAGTTTCCCCCCGGGGTATGAGCAGTTCTTC. This chain uses TRBV12-3 or TRBV12-4 with TRBJ2-1; tentatively, D is TRBD2 (5 bases). The CDR3 contains 13 residues. Trimming stripped 3 bases from V and 8 bases from J, with 11 bases between.